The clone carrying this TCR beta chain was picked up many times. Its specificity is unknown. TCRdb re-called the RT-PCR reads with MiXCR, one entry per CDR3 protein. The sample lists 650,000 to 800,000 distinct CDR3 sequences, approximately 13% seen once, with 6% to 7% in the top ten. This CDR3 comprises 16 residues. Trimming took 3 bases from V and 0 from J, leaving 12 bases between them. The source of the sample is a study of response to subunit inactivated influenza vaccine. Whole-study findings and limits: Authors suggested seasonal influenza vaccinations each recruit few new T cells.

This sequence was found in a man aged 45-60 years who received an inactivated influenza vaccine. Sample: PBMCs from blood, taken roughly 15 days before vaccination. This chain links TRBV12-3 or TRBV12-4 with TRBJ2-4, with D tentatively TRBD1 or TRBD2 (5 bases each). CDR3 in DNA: TGTGCCAGCAGTTTGGGACCGCTATTAGCCAAAAACATTCAGTACTTC. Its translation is CASSLGPLLAKNIQYF.